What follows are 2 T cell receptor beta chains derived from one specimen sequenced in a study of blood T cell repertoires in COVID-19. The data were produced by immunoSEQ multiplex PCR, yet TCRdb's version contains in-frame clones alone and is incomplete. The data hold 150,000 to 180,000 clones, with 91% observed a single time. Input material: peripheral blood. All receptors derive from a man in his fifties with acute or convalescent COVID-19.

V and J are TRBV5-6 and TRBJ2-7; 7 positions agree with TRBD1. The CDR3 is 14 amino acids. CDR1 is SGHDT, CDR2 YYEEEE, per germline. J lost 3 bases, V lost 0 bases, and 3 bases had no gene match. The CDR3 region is CASSLGQGVYEQYV. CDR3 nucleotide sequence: TGTGCCAGCAGCTTGGGTCAGGGGGTCTACGAGCAGTACGTC.

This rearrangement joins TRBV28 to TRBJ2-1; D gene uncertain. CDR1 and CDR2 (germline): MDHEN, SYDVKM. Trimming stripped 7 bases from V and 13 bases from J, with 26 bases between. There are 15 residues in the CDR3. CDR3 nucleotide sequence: TGTGCCAGCAATCCCCCCCCACCTCTGTCTTCTGGCCAGTTCTTC. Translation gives CASNPPPPLSSGQFF.